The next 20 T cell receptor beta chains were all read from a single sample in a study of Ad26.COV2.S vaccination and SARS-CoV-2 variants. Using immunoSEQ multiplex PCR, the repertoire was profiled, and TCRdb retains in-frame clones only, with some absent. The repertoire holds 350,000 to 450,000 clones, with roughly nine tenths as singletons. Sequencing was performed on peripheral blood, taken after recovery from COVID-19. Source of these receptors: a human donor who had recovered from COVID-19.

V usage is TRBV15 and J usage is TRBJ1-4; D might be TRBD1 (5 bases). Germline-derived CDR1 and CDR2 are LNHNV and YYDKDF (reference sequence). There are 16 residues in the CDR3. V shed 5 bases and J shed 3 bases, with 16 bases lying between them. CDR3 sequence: CATSGTRFWANEKLFF. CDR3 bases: TGTGCCACCAGCGGGACCCGATTCTGGGCTAATGAAAAACTGTTTTTT.

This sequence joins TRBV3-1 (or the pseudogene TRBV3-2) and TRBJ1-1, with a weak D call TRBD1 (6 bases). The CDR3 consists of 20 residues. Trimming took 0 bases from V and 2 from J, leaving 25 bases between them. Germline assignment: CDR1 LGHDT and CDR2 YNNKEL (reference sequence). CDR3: CASSQDYGFGTKMFNTEAFF. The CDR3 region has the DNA TGTGCCAGCAGCCAAGATTATGGATTCGGGACAAAAATGTTCAACACTGAAGCTTTCTTT.

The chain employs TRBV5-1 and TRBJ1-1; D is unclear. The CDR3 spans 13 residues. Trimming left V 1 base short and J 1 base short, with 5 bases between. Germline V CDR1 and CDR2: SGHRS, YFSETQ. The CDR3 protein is CASSLNQNTEAFF. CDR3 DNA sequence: TGCGCCAGCAGCTTGAACCAGAACACTGAAGCTTTCTTT.

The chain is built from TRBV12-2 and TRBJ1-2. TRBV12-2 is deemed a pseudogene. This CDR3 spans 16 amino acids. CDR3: CASRFGLRRGGYGYTF. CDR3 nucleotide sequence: TGTGCAAGTCGCTTCGGTCTCCGCCGGGGGGGGTATGGCTACACCTTC.

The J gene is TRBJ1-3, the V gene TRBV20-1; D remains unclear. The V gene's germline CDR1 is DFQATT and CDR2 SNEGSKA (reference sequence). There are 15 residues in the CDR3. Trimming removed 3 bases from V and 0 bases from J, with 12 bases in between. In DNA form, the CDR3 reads TGCAGTGCTAGTCTCGGCCAGCTCTCTGGAAACACCATATATTTT. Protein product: CSASLGQLSGNTIYF.

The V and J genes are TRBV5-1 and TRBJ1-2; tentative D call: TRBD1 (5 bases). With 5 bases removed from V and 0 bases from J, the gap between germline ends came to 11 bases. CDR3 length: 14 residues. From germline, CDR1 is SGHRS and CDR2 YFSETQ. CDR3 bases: TGCGCCAGCAGTTGGGGCGGCACTAACTATGGCTACACCTTC. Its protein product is CASSWGGTNYGYTF. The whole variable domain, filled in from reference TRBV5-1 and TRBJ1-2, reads KAGVTQTPRYLIKTRGQQVTLSCSPISGHRSVSWYQQTPGQGLQFLFEYFSETQRNKGNFPGRFSGRQFSNSRSEMNVSTLELGDSALYLCASSWGGTNYGYTFGSGTRLTVV.

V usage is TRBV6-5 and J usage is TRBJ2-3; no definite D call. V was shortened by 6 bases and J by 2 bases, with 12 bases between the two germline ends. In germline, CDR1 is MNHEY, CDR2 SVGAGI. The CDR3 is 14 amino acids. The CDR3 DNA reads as TGTGCCAGCAGCCCACGGCCCTACACAGATACGCAGTATTTT. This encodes CASSPRPYTDTQYF.

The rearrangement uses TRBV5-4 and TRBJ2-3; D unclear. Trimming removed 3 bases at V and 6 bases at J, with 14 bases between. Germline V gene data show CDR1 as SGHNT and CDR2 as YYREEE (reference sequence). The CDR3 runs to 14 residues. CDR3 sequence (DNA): TGTGCCAGCAGCTCGCCTGACCCCGGGGATACGCAGTATTTT. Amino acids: CASSSPDPGDTQYF. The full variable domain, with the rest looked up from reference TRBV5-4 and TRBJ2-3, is ETGVTQSPTHLIKTRGQQVTLRCSSQSGHNTVSWYQQALGQGPQFIFQYYREEENGRGNFPPRFSGLQFPNYSSELNVNALELDDSALYLCASSSPDPGDTQYFGPGTRLTVL.

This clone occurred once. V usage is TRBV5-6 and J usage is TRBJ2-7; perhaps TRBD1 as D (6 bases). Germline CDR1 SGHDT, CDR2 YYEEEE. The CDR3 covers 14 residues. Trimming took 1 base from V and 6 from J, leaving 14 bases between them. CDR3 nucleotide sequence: TGTGCCAGCAGCTTGACAGGGCCGATCTCCGAGCAGTACTTC. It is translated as CASSLTGPISEQYF. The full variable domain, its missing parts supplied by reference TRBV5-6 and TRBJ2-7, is DAGVTQSPTHLIKTRGQQVTLRCSPKSGHDTVSWYQQALGQGPQFIFQYYEEEERQRGNFPDRFSGHQFPNYSSELNVNALLLGDSALYLCASSLTGPISEQYFGPGTRLTVT.

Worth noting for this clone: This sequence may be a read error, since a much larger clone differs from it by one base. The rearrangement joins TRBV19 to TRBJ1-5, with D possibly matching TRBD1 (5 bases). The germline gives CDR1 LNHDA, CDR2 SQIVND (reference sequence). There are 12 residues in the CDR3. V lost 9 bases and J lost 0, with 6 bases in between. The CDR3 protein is CASRVSNQPQHF. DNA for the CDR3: TGTGCCAGCAGGGTTAGCAATCAGCCCCAGCATTTT.

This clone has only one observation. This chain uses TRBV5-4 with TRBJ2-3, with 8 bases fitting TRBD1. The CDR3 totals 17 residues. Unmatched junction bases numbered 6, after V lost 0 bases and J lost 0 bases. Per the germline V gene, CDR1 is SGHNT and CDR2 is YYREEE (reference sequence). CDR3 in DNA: TGTGCCAGCAGCTTGGTAGGACAGGGCGTTAGCACAGATACGCAGTATTTT. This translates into CASSLVGQGVSTDTQYF.

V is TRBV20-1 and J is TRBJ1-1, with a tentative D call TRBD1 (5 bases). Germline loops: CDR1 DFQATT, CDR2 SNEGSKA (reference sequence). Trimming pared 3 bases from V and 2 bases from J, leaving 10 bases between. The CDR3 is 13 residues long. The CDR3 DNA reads TGCAGTGCTAGTAAGTGGGACAACACTGAAGCTTTCTTT. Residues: CSASKWDNTEAFF.

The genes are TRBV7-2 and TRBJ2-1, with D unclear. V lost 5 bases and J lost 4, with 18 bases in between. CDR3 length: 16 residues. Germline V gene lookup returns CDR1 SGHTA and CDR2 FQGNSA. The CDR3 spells CASSPAALALYNEQFF. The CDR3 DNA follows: TGTGCCAGCAGCCCCGCCGCCTTAGCCCTTTACAATGAGCAGTTCTTC.

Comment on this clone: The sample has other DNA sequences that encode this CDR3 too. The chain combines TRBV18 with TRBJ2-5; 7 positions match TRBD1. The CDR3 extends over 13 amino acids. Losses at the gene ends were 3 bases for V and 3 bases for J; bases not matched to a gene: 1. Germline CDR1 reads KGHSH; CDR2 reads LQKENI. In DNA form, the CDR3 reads TGTGCCAGCTCACCTGACAGGGAAGAGACCCAGTACTTC. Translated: CASSPDREETQYF.

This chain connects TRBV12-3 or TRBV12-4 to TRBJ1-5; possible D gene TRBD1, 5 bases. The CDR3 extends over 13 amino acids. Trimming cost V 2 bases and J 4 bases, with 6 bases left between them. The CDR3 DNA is TGTGCCAGCAGTTTAAACAGGAATCAGCCCCAGCATTTT. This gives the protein CASSLNRNQPQHF.

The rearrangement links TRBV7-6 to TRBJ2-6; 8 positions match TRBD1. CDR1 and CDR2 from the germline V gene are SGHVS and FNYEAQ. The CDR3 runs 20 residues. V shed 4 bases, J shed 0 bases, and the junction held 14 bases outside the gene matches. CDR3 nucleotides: TGTGCCAGCAGCTCACTACCTATCACCGGACAGGGCTCTGGGGCCAACGTCCTGACTTTC. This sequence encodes CASSSLPITGQGSGANVLTF.

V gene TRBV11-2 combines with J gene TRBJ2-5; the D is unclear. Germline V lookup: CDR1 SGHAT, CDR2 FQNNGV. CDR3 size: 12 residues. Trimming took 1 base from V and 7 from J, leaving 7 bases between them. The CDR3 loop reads CASSLAPRTQYF. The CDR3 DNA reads TGTGCCAGCAGCTTAGCCCCTCGGACCCAGTACTTC.

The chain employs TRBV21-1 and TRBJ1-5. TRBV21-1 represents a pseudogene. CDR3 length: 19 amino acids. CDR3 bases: TGTGCCAGCAGCCGGCCGGGCCCAAATTATTACAATCTTAATCAGCCCCAGCATTTT. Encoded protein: CASSRPGPNYYNLNQPQHF.

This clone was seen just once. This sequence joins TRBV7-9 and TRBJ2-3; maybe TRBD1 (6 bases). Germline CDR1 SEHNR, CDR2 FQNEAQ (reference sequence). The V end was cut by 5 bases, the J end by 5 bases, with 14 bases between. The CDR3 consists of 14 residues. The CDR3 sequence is CASSLGQGLDTQYF. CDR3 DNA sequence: TGTGCCAGCAGCCTCGGGCAGGGGCTAGATACGCAGTATTTT. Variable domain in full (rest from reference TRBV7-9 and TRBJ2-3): DTGVSQNPRHKITKRGQNVTFRCDPISEHNRLYWYRQTLGQGPEFLTYFQNEAQLEKSRLLSDRFSAERPKGSFSTLEIQRTEQGDSAMYLCASSLGQGLDTQYFGPGTRLTVL.

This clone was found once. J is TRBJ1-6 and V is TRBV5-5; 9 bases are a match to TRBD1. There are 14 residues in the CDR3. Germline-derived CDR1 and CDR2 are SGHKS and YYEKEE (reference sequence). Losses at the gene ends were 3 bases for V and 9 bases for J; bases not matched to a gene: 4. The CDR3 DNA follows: TGTGCCAGCAGCTCCGGGACAGGGTCTTCACCCCTCCACTTT. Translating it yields CASSSGTGSSPLHF. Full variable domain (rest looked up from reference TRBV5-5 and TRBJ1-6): DAGVTQSPTHLIKTRGQQVTLRCSPISGHKSVSWYQQVLGQGPQFIFQYYEKEERGRGNFPDRFSARQFPNYSSELNVNALLLGDSALYLCASSSGTGSSPLHFGNGTRLTVT.